Shown below are 32 T cell receptor beta chains from a single sample sequenced in a study of CD8+ T cells in alopecia areata. Documented treatment: oral pan-JAK inhibitor, 5-10 mg twice daily. cDNA prepared by RNA extraction and subsequent reverse transcription served as the template for sequencing. Assay used: immunoSEQ multiplex PCR; TCRdb lists only in-frame clones, some missing. The sample lists approximately 150,000 clones, less than 70% occurring once. The source was CD4+ T cells sorted from blood, collected at week 24, from a patient treated with tofacitinib. These receptors originate from a human donor with alopecia areata.

The rearrangement uses TRBV30 and TRBJ1-6, with 7 positions matching TRBD1. J gave up 6 bases and V 0 bases, and 8 bases lay outside the gene matches. From germline, CDR1 is GTSNPN and CDR2 SVGIG (reference sequence). The CDR3 is 16 residues long. CDR3 nucleotides: TGTGCCTGGAGTGTACTTGGGGGACAGCTTAATTCACCCCTCCACTTT. Protein sequence: CAWSVLGGQLNSPLHF.

With regard to this clone: One junction end disagrees with the germline gene, perhaps due to a read error. The chain carries TRBV7-7 and TRBJ2-7, with 9 nucleotides matching TRBD2. CDR3 length: 18 amino acids. CDR1 is SSHAT, CDR2 FNYEAQ, per germline (reference sequence). CDR3 in amino acids: CASSLWRGRGRTSYEQYF. As DNA, the CDR3 is TGTGCTAGCAGCTTGTGGCGCGGGAGGGGGCGGACTTCCTACGAGCAGTACTTC.

The J gene is TRBJ1-5, the V gene TRBV7-9; a weak D match, TRBD1 (5 bases). Per germline, CDR1 SEHNR and CDR2 FQNEAQ (reference sequence). Trimming removed 1 base at V and 6 bases at J, with 10 bases between. The CDR3 runs to 14 residues. The DNA of the CDR3 is TGTGCCAGCAGCTTAGGAGGGGCAGGTCAGCCCCAGCATTTT. Its translation is CASSLGGAGQPQHF.

This clone was seen a single time. This chain uses TRBV29-1 with TRBJ2-7; D is ambiguous. V lost 6 bases, J lost 3 bases, and 21 bases lay in between. The CDR3 length is 15 residues. The germline gives CDR1 SQVTM, CDR2 ANQGSEA. CDR3 in DNA: TGCAGCGTACTCCTCAAAGCCCCGACCAACTACGAGCAGTACTTC. As protein: CSVLLKAPTNYEQYF.

This clone was seen at least ten times. The chain has TRBV11-1 and TRBJ2-1; perhaps TRBD2 as D (7 bases). The CDR3 spans 14 residues. The V gene lost 7 bases and the J gene lost 5 bases, with 15 bases spanning the gap. Germline lookup yields CDR1 SGHAT and CDR2 FQDESV (reference sequence). The CDR3 region is CASIRGGNNNEQFF. CDR3 nucleotides: TGTGCCAGCATTAGGGGGGGGAACAACAATGAGCAGTTCTTC.

This clone came up once. V gene TRBV23-1 combines with J gene TRBJ1-5; TRBD1 aligns across 8 bases. TRBV23-1 has ORF status, its function being uncertain. There are 15 residues in the CDR3. V trimming: 3 bases; J trimming: 10 bases; junction bases outside the gene matches: 11. The CDR3 reads CASSHEDRGAFPQHF. Written as DNA, the CDR3 is TGCGCCAGCAGTCACGAAGACAGGGGAGCTTTCCCCCAGCATTTT.

The V and J genes are TRBV29-1 and TRBJ1-1, with D maybe TRBD1 (5 bases). The CDR3 consists of 12 residues. Trimming removed 6 bases at V and 4 bases at J, with 12 bases between. Germline CDR1 is SQVTM and CDR2 is ANQGSEA. The CDR3 is CSVRGWVTEAFF. As DNA, the CDR3 is TGCAGCGTAAGGGGCTGGGTCACTGAAGCTTTCTTT. Looking up the rest from reference TRBV29-1 and TRBJ1-1 gives the full variable domain: SAVISQKPSRDICQRGTSLTIQCQVDSQVTMMFWYRQQPGQSLTLIATANQGSEATYESGFVIDKFPISRPNLTFSTLTVSNMSPEDSSIYLCSVRGWVTEAFFGQGTRLTVV.

This sequence joins TRBV30 and TRBJ1-2; D not certain. V lost 3 bases and J lost 4, with 6 bases in between. In germline, CDR1 is GTSNPN, CDR2 SVGIG (reference sequence). There are 11 residues in the CDR3. The CDR3: CAWRLGYGYTF. The CDR3 coding sequence is TGTGCCTGGAGACTAGGCTATGGCTACACCTTC.

Details on this clone: The sample contains more than one DNA sequence encoding this CDR3. CDR3 sequence reads: CAWSVRRNTEAFF. CDR3 in DNA: TGTGCCTGGAGTGTTCGGAGGAACACTGAAGCTTTCTTT. V and J are TRBV30 and TRBJ1-1; the D is unclear. The CDR3 contains 13 residues. V lost 0 bases, J lost 1 base, and 6 bases lay in between. From germline, CDR1 is GTSNPN and CDR2 SVGIG (reference sequence).

This clone came up a few times. The CDR3 DNA reads as TGCAGCGTTGAAGGGACAGGTATGAACACTGAAGCTTTCTTT. Its translation is CSVEGTGMNTEAFF. The rearrangement links TRBV29-1 to TRBJ1-1; 7 nucleotides match TRBD1. Losses at the gene ends were 1 base for V and 0 bases for J; bases not matched to a gene: 2. Germline assignment: CDR1 SQVTM and CDR2 ANQGSEA. The CDR3 totals 14 residues.

This rearrangement joins TRBV29-1 to TRBJ2-2, with 7 nucleotides matching TRBD1. Per germline, CDR1 SQVTM and CDR2 ANQGSEA. The CDR3 length is 16 residues. Losses at the gene ends were 3 bases for V and 4 bases for J; bases not matched to a gene: 11. The CDR3 loop reads CSVEVWQGVGTGELFF. The CDR3 DNA sequence: TGCAGCGTTGAGGTGTGGCAGGGGGTAGGCACCGGGGAGCTGTTTTTT.

As regards this clone: The same CDR3 can be traced to other DNA sequences in this sample. This rearrangement joins TRBV7-9 to TRBJ2-3; either TRBD1 or TRBD2 may fit D (5 bases each). The CDR3 consists of 13 residues. V dropped 0 bases and J dropped 6 bases, with 7 bases sitting between them. Germline loops: CDR1 SEHNR, CDR2 FQNEAQ (reference sequence). CDR3 in DNA: TGTGCCAGCAGCTTAGCGGGGGAGGATACGCAGTATTTT. This translates into CASSLAGEDTQYF.

This chain joins TRBV6-5 and TRBJ2-6; no clear D. V shed 6 bases and J shed 1 base, with 4 bases lying between them. This CDR3 spans 13 amino acids. Germline assignment: CDR1 MNHEY and CDR2 SVGAGI. This chain's CDR3 is CASRSSGANVLTF. The DNA for the CDR3 is TGTGCCAGCAGGTCTTCTGGGGCCAACGTCCTGACTTTC.

A few counts support this clone. V is TRBV2 and J is TRBJ2-7; D perhaps matches TRBD1 (6 bases). Germline V gene lookup returns CDR1 SNHLY and CDR2 FYNNEI. The germline V and J ends were trimmed by 2 bases and 4 bases, with 9 bases remaining between them. The CDR3 covers 13 residues. CDR3 sequence reads: CASSEFRGYEQYF. The CDR3 bases are TGTGCCAGCAGTGAATTCAGGGGTTACGAGCAGTACTTC.

The rearrangement uses TRBV10-3 and TRBJ2-5; 7 bases match TRBD1. CDR3 size: 12 residues. The germline CDR1 and CDR2 sequences are ENHRY and SYGVKD. V dropped 11 bases and J dropped 3; count of bases not matched to a gene: 6. The CDR3 DNA reads as TGTGCCGTAAAGGGACAGAAAGAGACCCAGTACTTC. Encoded protein: CAVKGQKETQYF.

This clone was observed a handful of times. J is TRBJ2-7 and V is TRBV14; D gene unclear. V lost 3 bases and J 2 bases, leaving 5 bases between the germline ends. The CDR3 loop spans 12 amino acids. Germline V gives CDR1 SGHDN, CDR2 FVKESK. The CDR3, as DNA: TGTGCCAGCAGCCAGAACCCCTACGAGCAGTACTTC. Its translation: CASSQNPYEQYF. The full variable domain, with the rest looked up from reference TRBV14 and TRBJ2-7, is EAGVTQFPSHSVIEKGQTVTLRCDPISGHDNLYWYRRVMGKEIKFLLHFVKESKQDESGMPNNRFLAERTGGTYSTLKVQPAELEDSGVYFCASSQNPYEQYFGPGTRLTVT.

In this sample, this clone turned up a few times. The V and J genes are TRBV29-1 and TRBJ2-1; possible D gene TRBD2, 7 bases. This CDR3 is 15 amino acids long. The germline V gene has CDR1 SQVTM and CDR2 ANQGSEA. The V end lost 6 bases, the J end lost 1 base, and 16 bases lay between the germline ends. The CDR3 coding sequence is TGCAGCGTCCTAGGGGGGGCTGATTCCTACAATGAGCAGTTCTTC. Encoded protein: CSVLGGADSYNEQFF.

The chain couples TRBV10-3 to TRBJ1-1, with 10 positions matching TRBD1. The CDR3 runs 15 residues. With V trimmed by 6 bases and J by 3 bases, 7 bases remained unmatched. CDR1 is ENHRY and CDR2 is SYGVKD in the germline V gene. CDR3 residues: CAIRTTGTGDTEAFF. The CDR3 DNA is TGTGCCATCAGAACCACCGGGACAGGGGACACTGAAGCTTTCTTT.

The rearrangement links TRBV7-9 to TRBJ1-1; D possibly corresponds to TRBD1 (6 bases). This CDR3 has 13 amino acids. Trimming took off 7 bases at V and 4 bases at J, with 13 bases between the two ends. Germline V gives CDR1 SEHNR, CDR2 FQNEAQ (reference sequence). CDR3 DNA: TGTGCCAGCACCTCCGGGGGGCGCACTGAAGCTTTCTTT. Amino acid sequence: CASTSGGRTEAFF. The full variable domain, completed using reference TRBV7-9 and TRBJ1-1, is DTGVSQNPRHKITKRGQNVTFRCDPISEHNRLYWYRQTLGQGPEFLTYFQNEAQLEKSRLLSDRFSAERPKGSFSTLEIQRTEQGDSAMYLCASTSGGRTEAFFGQGTRLTVV.

With regard to this clone: Other DNA sequences in the same sample also yield this CDR3. The V and J genes are TRBV7-9 and TRBJ1-1; weak D call: TRBD1 (5 bases). The CDR3 totals 14 residues. CDR1 is SEHNR, CDR2 FQNEAQ, per germline (reference sequence). Between the trimmed V and J ends, which lost 1 base and 1 base, there was a span of 7 bases. The DNA of the CDR3 is TGTGCCAGCAGCTTAGTGCAGGGGAACACTGAAGCTTTCTTT. Translation: CASSLVQGNTEAFF.

The chain couples TRBV29-1 to TRBJ1-2, with D tentatively TRBD1 (6 bases). Between the trimmed V and J ends, which lost 3 bases and 8 bases, there was a span of 16 bases. CDR3 length: 13 residues. From germline, CDR1 is SQVTM and CDR2 ANQGSEA. CDR3 sequence (DNA): TGCAGCGTTGAGAAGGACGGGACACTCGGCTACACCTTC. This translates into CSVEKDGTLGYTF.

This clone was recorded a few times. The chain couples TRBV29-1 to TRBJ2-5; unclear D gene. The V and J ends lost 5 bases and 5 bases respectively, with 15 bases between them. Germline CDR1 and CDR2: SQVTM and ANQGSEA. There are 13 residues in the CDR3. The CDR3 DNA reads as TGCAGCGTTAGGTCGAACGCGCGGGAGACCCAGTACTTC. As protein: CSVRSNARETQYF.

The chain recombines TRBV10-2 with TRBJ2-5, with 10 positions matching TRBD1. This CDR3 has 14 residues. V was clipped by 6 bases and J by 5 bases; unmatched bases: 6. The germline CDR1 and CDR2 sequences are WSHSY and SAAADI. The chain's CDR3 is CASSKPGQGETQYF. CDR3 nucleotide sequence: TGCGCCAGCAGCAAACCGGGACAGGGGGAGACCCAGTACTTC.

This chain links TRBV18 with TRBJ2-7, with TRBD1 matching over 8 bases. Trimming cost V 5 bases and J 4 bases; bases outside gene matches: 4. This CDR3 region has 13 residues. From germline, CDR1 is KGHSH and CDR2 LQKENI. CDR3 nucleotide sequence: TGTGCCAGCTCATCTCGACAGGGGTACGAGCAGTACTTC. Amino acids: CASSSRQGYEQYF. The variable domain in full, completed from reference TRBV18 and TRBJ2-7, reads NAGVMQNPRHLVRRRGQEARLRCSPMKGHSHVYWYRQLPEEGLKFMVYLQKENIIDESGMPKERFSAEFPKEGPSILRIQQVVRGDSAAYFCASSSRQGYEQYFGPGTRLTVT.

This chain joins TRBV29-1 and TRBJ2-3; 13 nucleotides agree with TRBD2. The ends lost 4 bases at V and 0 bases at J; junction bases unmatched: 13. In germline, CDR1 is SQVTM, CDR2 ANQGSEA. CDR3 size: 19 residues. Here the CDR3 DNA reads TGCAGCGTTGTCCCGGGGAAGACTAGCGGGGGGCCTAGCACAGATACGCAGTATTTT. Translated, it gives CSVVPGKTSGGPSTDTQYF.

The rearrangement joins TRBV29-1 to TRBJ2-7; possibly TRBD2 for D (6 bases). The germline gives CDR1 SQVTM, CDR2 ANQGSEA. The V end was cut by 6 bases, the J end by 4 bases, with 19 bases between. The CDR3 sequence is 14 residues long. CDR3 coding DNA: TGCAGCGTCCTCGCCATGGAGGGAGGATACGAGCAGTACTTC. Translation gives CSVLAMEGGYEQYF.

This chain links TRBV7-9 with TRBJ2-7, with D perhaps being TRBD1 or TRBD2 (5 bases each). The CDR3 has 12 residues. Germline loops: CDR1 SEHNR, CDR2 FQNEAQ (reference sequence). Trimming cost V 4 bases and J 5 bases, with 9 bases left between them. The CDR3 spells CASSWTLDEQYF. In DNA, the CDR3 is TGTGCCAGCAGCTGGACACTAGACGAGCAGTACTTC. The variable domain in full, with the rest retrieved from reference TRBV7-9 and TRBJ2-7, is DTGVSQNPRHKITKRGQNVTFRCDPISEHNRLYWYRQTLGQGPEFLTYFQNEAQLEKSRLLSDRFSAERPKGSFSTLEIQRTEQGDSAMYLCASSWTLDEQYFGPGTRLTVT.

DNA of the CDR3: TGCGCCAGCAGCTTGGAGCGCACTGAAGCTTTCTTT. As protein: CASSLERTEAFF. The genes are TRBV5-1 and TRBJ1-1; no reliable D call. The CDR3 totals 12 residues. Germline V lookup: CDR1 SGHRS, CDR2 YFSETQ. V was shortened by 0 bases and J by 4 bases, with 4 bases between the two germline ends.

This clone came up once. The chain carries TRBV30 and TRBJ2-5, with D perhaps matching TRBD2 (5 bases). V lost 2 bases to trimming and J lost 4 bases, with 17 bases between them. This CDR3 is built from 15 residues. The germline V gene encodes CDR1 GTSNPN and CDR2 SVGIG (reference sequence). CDR3 DNA: TGTGCCTGGAGTCGGTTAGGGAGTGGAGGAGAGACCCAGTACTTC. It yields the protein CAWSRLGSGGETQYF.

The rearrangement links TRBV5-1 to TRBJ2-7; a weak D match, TRBD1 (6 bases). CDR1 and CDR2 from the germline V gene are SGHRS and YFSETQ. The V gene lost 4 bases and the J gene lost 5 bases, with 19 bases spanning the gap. The CDR3 covers 15 residues. DNA of the CDR3: TGCGCCAGCAGCAACGGGGACAATCGAGTGGACGAGCAGTACTTC. This codes for CASSNGDNRVDEQYF.

In its sample, this clone was seen a few times. This rearrangement joins TRBV7-2 to TRBJ2-7; TRBD2 matches 13 bases. The germline gives CDR1 SGHTA, CDR2 FQGNSA. With V trimmed by 2 bases and J by 2 bases, 0 bases remained unmatched. CDR3 size: 15 residues. The CDR3 DNA reads as TGTGCCAGCAGCTTAACTAGCGGGGGGGCCTACGAGCAGTACTTC. The encoded protein is CASSLTSGGAYEQYF.

Ten or more counts support this clone. The gene calls are TRBV7-2 and TRBJ1-1; TRBD1 matches at 8 bases. Germline V gene data show CDR1 as SGHTA and CDR2 as FQGNSA. CDR3 length: 17 amino acids. V gave up 5 bases and J gave up 4 bases; unmatched junction bases: 15. Written as DNA, the CDR3 is TGTGCCAGCAGCCTTGGACAGGGTCGACCTCAGGGCACTGAAGCTTTCTTT. Protein product: CASSLGQGRPQGTEAFF.